The clone carrying this T cell receptor beta chain was recorded many times. The antigen is undetermined. These data come from a study of T cells in Graves' hyperthyroidism and ophthalmopathy. As for the study in general: Peripheral blood samples were taken at initial diagnosis, prior to any treatment.

The study enrolled patients aged 18 to 65 with newly diagnosed hyperthyroidism of under 2 months' duration. General observations from the study: Also found in blood were most expanded thyroid clonotypes above 0.001. Ophthalmopathy was separated from stable hyperthyroidism by a 13 V-J model.

The source material, RNA transcripts, was used to amplify TCR beta CDR3 regions. Using the HTBI primer set, a first-round RT-PCR was run on the TCR CDR3. TCRdb used MiXCR to reprocess the multiplex PCR reads, holding one entry per CDR3 protein. In the table there are around 300,000 distinct CDR3 sequences, less than 30% of which are singletons. The TCR comes from a man between 35 and 55 years old with Graves' hyperthyroidism that later progressed to Graves' ophthalmopathy. The material sequenced was blood.

CDR3 sequence (DNA): TGTGCCAGCAGTTTATCACCCGCGGGAGCGATACAAGAGACCCAGTACTTC. This sequence encodes CASSLSPAGAIQETQYF. The chain couples TRBV27 to TRBJ2-5; 7 bases are a match to TRBD2. With V trimmed by 0 bases and J by 2 bases, 9 bases remained unmatched. This CDR3 comprises 17 residues. The germline gives CDR1 MNHEY, CDR2 SMNVEV (reference sequence).